A selection of T cell receptor beta chains follows, all from one sample in a study of regulatory T cells in long-lasting Graves disease. Via MiXCR, TCRdb re-called the multiplex PCR reads, giving one row per CDR3 protein. The table shows 400,000 or so distinct CDR3 sequences, with around 20% occurring only once. The specimen was peripheral blood mononuclear cells (PBMCs), collected when the disease was refractory, from a patient treated with antithyroid drugs. These receptor sequences come from a female donor with Graves disease. CDR3s include the opening cysteine and the closing phenylalanine or tryptophan. Each record gives: V gene, CDR3 protein.

TRBV6-2/TRBV6-3,CASSYERGSYEQYF
TRBV5-1,CASSLMGGLDSPLHF
TRBV11-2,CASSSSPIQETQYF
TRBV28,CASSFGGGAYNEQFF
TRBV24-1,CATSDGRGLSNQPQHF
TRBV11-2,CASSLGGQHPTNEKLFF
TRBV27,CATSDRGNTEAFF
TRBV12-3/TRBV12-4,CASSSGTGVSPLHF
TRBV2,CASGMMKGEGQPQHF
TRBV20-1,CSARTDERYEQYF
TRBV29-1,CSVASQVEGTFF
TRBV13,CASSRRLGGRGNEKLFF
TRBV28,CASLLSGQPQHF
TRBV6-2/TRBV6-3,CASSSGGTLHF
TRBV10-3,CAISEYETVGYTF
TRBV11-2,CASSLASGYRGNIQYF
TRBV12-5,CASGASGTNTEAFF
TRBV11-2,CASSSRHSTNEKLFF
TRBV28,CASAVDGARNTIYF
TRBV7-2,CASSIRSGTGSRNEQFF
TRBV7-9,CASSLSSAAEAFF
TRBV6-2/TRBV6-3,CASAGEAYGYTF
TRBV7-2,CASSPVRTEYNEKLFF
TRBV20-1,CSARIPGNTEAFF
TRBV6-1,CASSRDRGYEKLFF
TRBV20-1,CSASGTGVYGYTF
TRBV29-1,CSVVTGGVPNYGYTF
TRBV15,CATSRKRQGSRPGSPLHF